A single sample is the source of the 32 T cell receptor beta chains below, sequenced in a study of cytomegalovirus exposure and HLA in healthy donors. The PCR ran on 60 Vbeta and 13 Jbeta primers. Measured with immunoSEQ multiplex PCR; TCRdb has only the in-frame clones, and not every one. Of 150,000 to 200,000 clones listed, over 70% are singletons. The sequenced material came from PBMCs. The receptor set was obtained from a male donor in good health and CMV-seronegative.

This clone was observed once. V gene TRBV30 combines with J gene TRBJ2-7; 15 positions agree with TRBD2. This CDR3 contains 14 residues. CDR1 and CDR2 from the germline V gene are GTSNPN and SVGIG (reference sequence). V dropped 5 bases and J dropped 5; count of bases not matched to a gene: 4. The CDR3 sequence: CAWGTSGRMNEQYF. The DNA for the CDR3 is TGTGCCTGGGGGACTAGCGGGAGGATGAACGAGCAGTACTTC. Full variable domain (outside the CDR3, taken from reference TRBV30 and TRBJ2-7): SQTIHQWPATLVQPVGSPLSLECTVEGTSNPNLYWYRQAAGRGLQLLFYSVGIGQISSEVPQNLSASRPQDRQFILSSKKLLLSDSGFYLCAWGTSGRMNEQYFGPGTRLTVT.

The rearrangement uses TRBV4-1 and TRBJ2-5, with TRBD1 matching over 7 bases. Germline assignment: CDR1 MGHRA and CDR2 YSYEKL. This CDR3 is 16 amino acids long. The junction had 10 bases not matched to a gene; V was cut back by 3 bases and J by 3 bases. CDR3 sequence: CASSHLARGPKETQYF. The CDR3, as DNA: TGCGCCAGCAGCCACCTCGCGAGGGGGCCTAAAGAGACCCAGTACTTC.

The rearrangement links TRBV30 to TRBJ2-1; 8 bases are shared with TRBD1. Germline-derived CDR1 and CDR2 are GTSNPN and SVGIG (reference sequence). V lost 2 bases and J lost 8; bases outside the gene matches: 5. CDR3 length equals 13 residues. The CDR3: CAWSSGQGDEQFF. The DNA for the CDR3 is TGTGCCTGGAGTTCCGGACAGGGCGATGAGCAGTTCTTC.

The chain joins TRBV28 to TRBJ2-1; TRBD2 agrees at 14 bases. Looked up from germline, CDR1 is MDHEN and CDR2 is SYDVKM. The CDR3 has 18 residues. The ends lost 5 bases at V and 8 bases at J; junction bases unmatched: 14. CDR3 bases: TGTGCCAGCAGTACAATGGTTGGGACTAGCGGGAGAAGCGATGAGCAGTTCTTC. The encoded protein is CASSTMVGTSGRSDEQFF. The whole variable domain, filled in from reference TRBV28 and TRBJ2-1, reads DVKVTQSSRYLVKRTGEKVFLECVQDMDHENMFWYRQDPGLGLRLIYFSYDVKMKEKGDIPEGYSVSREKKERFSLILESASTNQTSMYLCASSTMVGTSGRSDEQFFGPGTRLTVL.

This CDR3 is CASSLSARAYGYTF. For the CDR3, the DNA is TGTGCCAGCAGCTTATCGGCCAGGGCCTATGGCTACACCTTC. The chain links TRBV7-3 to TRBJ1-2, with D tentatively TRBD1 (5 bases). Germline V gives CDR1 SGHTA, CDR2 FQGTGA. Trimming took off 2 bases at V and 4 bases at J, with 11 bases between the two ends. CDR3 length: 14 amino acids.

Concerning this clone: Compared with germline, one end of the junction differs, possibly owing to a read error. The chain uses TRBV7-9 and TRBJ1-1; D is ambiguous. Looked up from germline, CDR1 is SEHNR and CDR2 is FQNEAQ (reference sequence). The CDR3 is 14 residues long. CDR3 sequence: CSSSLESSGTEAFF. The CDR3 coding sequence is TGTTCCAGCAGCTTAGAGTCATCGGGCACTGAAGCTTTCTTT.

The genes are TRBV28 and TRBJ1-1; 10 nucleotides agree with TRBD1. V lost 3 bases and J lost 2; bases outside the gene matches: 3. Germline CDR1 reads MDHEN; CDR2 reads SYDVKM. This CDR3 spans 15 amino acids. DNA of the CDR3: TGTGCCAGCAGTTTTTTGACAGGGGGCAACACTGAAGCTTTCTTT. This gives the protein CASSFLTGGNTEAFF.

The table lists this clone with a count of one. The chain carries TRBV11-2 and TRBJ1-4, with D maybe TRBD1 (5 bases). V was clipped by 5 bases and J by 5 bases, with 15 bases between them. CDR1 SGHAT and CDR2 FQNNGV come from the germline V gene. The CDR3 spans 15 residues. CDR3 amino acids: CASSDYRILNEKLFF. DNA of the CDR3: TGTGCCAGCAGCGATTACAGGATATTGAATGAAAAACTGTTTTTT.

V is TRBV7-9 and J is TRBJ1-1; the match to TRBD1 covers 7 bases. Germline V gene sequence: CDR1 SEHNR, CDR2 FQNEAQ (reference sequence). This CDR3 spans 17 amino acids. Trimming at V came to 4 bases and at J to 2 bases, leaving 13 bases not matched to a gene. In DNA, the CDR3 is TGTGCCAGCAGCTCAGATCAGGGACAGACCTTTAACACTGAAGCTTTCTTT. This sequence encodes CASSSDQGQTFNTEAFF. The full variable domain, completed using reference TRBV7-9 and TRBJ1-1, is DTGVSQNPRHKITKRGQNVTFRCDPISEHNRLYWYRQTLGQGPEFLTYFQNEAQLEKSRLLSDRFSAERPKGSFSTLEIQRTEQGDSAMYLCASSSDQGQTFNTEAFFGQGTRLTVV.

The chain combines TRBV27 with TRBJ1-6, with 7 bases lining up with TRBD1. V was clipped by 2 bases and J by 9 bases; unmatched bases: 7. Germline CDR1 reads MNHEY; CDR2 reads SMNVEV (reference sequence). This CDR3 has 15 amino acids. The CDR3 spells CASSLGGTVGSPLHF. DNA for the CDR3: TGTGCCAGCAGTTTAGGTGGGACAGTCGGTTCACCCCTCCACTTT.

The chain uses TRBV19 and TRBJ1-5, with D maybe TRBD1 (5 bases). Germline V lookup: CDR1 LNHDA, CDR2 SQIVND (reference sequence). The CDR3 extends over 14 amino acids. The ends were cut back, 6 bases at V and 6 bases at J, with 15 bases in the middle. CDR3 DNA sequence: TGTGCCAGTAGCTCGGACATCCCAAGTCAGCCCCAGCATTTT. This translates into CASSSDIPSQPQHF. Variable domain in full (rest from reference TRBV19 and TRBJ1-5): DGGITQSPKYLFRKEGQNVTLSCEQNLNHDAMYWYRQDPGQGLRLIYYSQIVNDFQKGDIAEGYSVSREKKESFPLTVTSAQKNPTAFYLCASSSDIPSQPQHFGDGTRLSIL.

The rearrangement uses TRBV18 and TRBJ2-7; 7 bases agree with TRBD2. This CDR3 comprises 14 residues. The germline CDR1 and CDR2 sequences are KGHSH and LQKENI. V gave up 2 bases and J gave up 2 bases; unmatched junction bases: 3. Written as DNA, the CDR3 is TGTGCCAGCTCACCAGGGGGGGAAGCCTACGAGCAGTACTTC. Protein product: CASSPGGEAYEQYF. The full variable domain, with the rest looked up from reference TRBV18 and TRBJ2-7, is NAGVMQNPRHLVRRRGQEARLRCSPMKGHSHVYWYRQLPEEGLKFMVYLQKENIIDESGMPKERFSAEFPKEGPSILRIQQVVRGDSAAYFCASSPGGEAYEQYFGPGTRLTVT.

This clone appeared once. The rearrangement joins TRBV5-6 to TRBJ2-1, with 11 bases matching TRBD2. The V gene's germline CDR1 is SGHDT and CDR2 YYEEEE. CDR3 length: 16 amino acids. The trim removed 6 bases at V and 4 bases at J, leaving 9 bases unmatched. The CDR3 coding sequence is TGTGCCAGCAACTCCCCCCGACTAGCGGGGTACAATGAGCAGTTCTTC. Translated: CASNSPRLAGYNEQFF.

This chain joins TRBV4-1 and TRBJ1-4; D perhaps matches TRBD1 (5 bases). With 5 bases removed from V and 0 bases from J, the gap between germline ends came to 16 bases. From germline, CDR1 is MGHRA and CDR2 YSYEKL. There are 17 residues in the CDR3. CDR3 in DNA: TGCGCCAGCAGCATTGTATTACAGGCTTCAACTAATGAAAAACTGTTTTTT. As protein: CASSIVLQASTNEKLFF.

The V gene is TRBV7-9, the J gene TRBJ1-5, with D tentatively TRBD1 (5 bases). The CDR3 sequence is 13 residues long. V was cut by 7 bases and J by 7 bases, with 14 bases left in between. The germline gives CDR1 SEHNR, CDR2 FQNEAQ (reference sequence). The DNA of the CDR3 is TGTGCCAGCAATTTCAGGGCTGACCAGCCCCAGCATTTT. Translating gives CASNFRADQPQHF.

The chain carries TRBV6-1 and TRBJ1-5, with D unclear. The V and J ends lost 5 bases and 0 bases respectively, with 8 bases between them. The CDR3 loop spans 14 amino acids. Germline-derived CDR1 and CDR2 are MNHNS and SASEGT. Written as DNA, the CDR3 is TGTGCCAGCAGTATACAGAATAGCAATCAGCCCCAGCATTTT. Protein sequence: CASSIQNSNQPQHF.

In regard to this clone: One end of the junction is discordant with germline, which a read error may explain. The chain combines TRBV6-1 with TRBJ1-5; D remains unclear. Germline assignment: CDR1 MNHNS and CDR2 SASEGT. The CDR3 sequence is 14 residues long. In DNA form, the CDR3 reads TGTGCCAGCACCGGTCTAGGAAGGAAGTTAGCAACCGATTTT. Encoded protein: CASTGLGRKLATDF.

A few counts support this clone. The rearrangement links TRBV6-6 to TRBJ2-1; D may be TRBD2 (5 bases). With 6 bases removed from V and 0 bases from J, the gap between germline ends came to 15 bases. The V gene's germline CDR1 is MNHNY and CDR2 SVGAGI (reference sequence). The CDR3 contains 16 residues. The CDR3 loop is CASSGGVLNSYNEQFF. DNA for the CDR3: TGTGCCAGCAGCGGAGGCGTCCTTAACTCCTACAATGAGCAGTTCTTC.

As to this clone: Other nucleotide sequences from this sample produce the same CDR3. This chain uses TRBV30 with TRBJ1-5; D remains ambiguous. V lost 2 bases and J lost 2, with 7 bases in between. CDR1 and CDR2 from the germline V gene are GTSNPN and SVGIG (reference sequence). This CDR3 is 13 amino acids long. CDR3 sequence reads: CAWSLQGNQPQHF. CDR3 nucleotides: TGTGCCTGGAGTCTCCAGGGCAATCAGCCCCAGCATTTT.

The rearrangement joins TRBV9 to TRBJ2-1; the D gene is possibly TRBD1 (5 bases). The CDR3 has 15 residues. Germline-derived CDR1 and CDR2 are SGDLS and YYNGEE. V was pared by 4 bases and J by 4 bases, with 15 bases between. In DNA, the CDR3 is TGTGCCAGCAGCCCCGACAGCAACCCATACAATGAGCAGTTCTTC. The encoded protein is CASSPDSNPYNEQFF.

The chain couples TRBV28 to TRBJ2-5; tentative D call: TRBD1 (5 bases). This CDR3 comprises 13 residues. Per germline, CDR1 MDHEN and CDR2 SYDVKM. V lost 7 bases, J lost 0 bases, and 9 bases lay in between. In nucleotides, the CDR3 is TGTGCCAGCAATGGGGCAGACCAAGAGACCCAGTACTTC. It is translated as CASNGADQETQYF.

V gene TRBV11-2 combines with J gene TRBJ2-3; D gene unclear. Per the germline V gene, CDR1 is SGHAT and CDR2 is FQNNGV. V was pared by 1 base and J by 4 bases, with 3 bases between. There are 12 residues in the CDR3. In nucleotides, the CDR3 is TGTGCCAGCAGCTTAGGAGCAGATACGCAGTATTTT. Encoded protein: CASSLGADTQYF.

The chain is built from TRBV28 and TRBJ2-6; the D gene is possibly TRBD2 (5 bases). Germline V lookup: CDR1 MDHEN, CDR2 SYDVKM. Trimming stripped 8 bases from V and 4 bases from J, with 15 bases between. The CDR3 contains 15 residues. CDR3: CASSRGVPGANVLTF. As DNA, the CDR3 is TGTGCCAGCTCCCGGGGAGTCCCCGGGGCCAACGTCCTGACTTTC.

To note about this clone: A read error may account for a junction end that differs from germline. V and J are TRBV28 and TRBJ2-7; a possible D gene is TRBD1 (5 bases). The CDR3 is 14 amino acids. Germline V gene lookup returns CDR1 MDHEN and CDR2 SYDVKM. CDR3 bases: TGTGCCAGCACCAATACCTCGCACAGGTACGGGCAGTACTTC. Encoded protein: CASTNTSHRYGQYF.

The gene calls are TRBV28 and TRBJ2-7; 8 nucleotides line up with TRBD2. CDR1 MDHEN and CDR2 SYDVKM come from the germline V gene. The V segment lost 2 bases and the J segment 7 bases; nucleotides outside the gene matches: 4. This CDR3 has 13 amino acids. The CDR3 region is CASSLSGSREQYF. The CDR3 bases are TGTGCCAGCAGTTTAAGCGGGAGCCGTGAGCAGTACTTC.

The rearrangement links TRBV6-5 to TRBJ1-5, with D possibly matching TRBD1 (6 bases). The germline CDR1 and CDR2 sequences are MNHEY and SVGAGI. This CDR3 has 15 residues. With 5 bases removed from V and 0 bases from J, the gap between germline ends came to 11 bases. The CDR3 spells CASSLGQTSNQPQHF. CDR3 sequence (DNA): TGTGCCAGCAGTCTCGGACAGACTAGCAATCAGCCCCAGCATTTT.

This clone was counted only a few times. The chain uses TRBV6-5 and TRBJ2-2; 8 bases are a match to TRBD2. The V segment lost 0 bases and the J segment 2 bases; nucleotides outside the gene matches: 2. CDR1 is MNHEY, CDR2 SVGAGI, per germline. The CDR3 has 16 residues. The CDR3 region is CASSYSTSGNTGELFF. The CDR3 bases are TGTGCCAGCAGTTACTCTACTAGCGGAAACACCGGGGAGCTGTTTTTT.

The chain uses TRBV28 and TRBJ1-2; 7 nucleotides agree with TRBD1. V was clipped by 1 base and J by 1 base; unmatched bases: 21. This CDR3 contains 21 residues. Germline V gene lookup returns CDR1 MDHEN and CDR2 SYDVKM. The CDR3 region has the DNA TGTGCCAGCAGTTTATATTTGGGACCCTGGGGGGACAGATTCAATAACTATGGCTACACCTTC. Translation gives CASSLYLGPWGDRFNNYGYTF.

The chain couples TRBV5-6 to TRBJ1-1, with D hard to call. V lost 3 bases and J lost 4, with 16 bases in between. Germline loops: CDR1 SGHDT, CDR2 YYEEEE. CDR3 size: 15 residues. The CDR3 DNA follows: TGTGCCAGCAGCTCGGACTTTGCCTCGGGCACTGAAGCTTTCTTT. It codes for CASSSDFASGTEAFF.

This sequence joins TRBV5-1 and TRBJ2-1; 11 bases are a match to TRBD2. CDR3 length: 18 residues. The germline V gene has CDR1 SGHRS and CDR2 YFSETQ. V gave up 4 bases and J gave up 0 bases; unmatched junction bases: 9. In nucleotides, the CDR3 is TGCGCCAGCAGCAAAACTAGCGGGGGCCGAAGCTCCTACAATGAGCAGTTCTTC. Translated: CASSKTSGGRSSYNEQFF.

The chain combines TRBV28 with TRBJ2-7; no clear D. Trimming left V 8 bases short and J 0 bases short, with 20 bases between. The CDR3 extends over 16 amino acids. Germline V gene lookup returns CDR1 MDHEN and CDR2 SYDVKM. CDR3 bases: TGTGCCAGCCCCCCTCCTTATATCTCGGGCTCCTACGAGCAGTACTTC. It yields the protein CASPPPYISGSYEQYF.

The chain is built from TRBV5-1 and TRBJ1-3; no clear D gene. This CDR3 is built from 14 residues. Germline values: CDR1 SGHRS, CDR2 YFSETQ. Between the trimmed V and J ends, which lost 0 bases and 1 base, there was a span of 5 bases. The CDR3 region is CASSLEQSGNTIYF. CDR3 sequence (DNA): TGCGCCAGCAGCTTGGAACAGTCTGGAAACACCATATATTTT.